The 12 T cell receptor beta chains in this list originate from one sample, sequenced in a study of CD8 T cells in Susac syndrome (dated by TCRdb to the late 2010s). Library creation used the immunoSEQ multiplex PCR assay. RNA was extracted using the RNeasy kit, and about 0.5 to 1 ug of the RNA was reverse transcribed with random hexamers. TCRdb reworked the public reads: Q25 trimming with fastp, MiXCR clone assembly, productive beta chains retained. Rows matching on CDR3 protein sequence are summarized as one entry with the most common DNA and genes. The sample has tens of thousands of distinct CDR3 sequences on record, 85% to 95% of them singletons. The ten largest clones represent around 0.25% of the sample. The sample taken for sequencing was CD8+ T cells from PBMCs. The receptors derive from a human donor in good health.

The V call is TRBV6-5, the J call TRBJ2-3; D remains ambiguous. V was cut by 8 bases and J by 6 bases, with 15 bases left in between. This CDR3 comprises 13 residues. From germline, CDR1 is MNHEY and CDR2 SVGAGI. CDR3 sequence reads: CASGSRTVDTQYF. As DNA, the CDR3 is TGTGCCAGCGGGTCTAGAACGGTGGATACGCAGTATTTT.

The rearrangement uses TRBV7-9 and TRBJ2-2; D possibly corresponds to TRBD2 (6 bases). Trimming removed 7 bases at V and 2 bases at J, with 14 bases between. The CDR3 loop spans 15 amino acids. Germline V gene sequence: CDR1 SEHNR, CDR2 FQNEAQ (reference sequence). In nucleotides, the CDR3 is TGTGCCAGCACCGGGGGACTGGGTAACACCGGGGAGCTGTTTTTT. As protein: CASTGGLGNTGELFF. Complete variable domain (other parts from reference TRBV7-9 and TRBJ2-2): DTGVSQNPRHKITKRGQNVTFRCDPISEHNRLYWYRQTLGQGPEFLTYFQNEAQLEKSRLLSDRFSAERPKGSFSTLEIQRTEQGDSAMYLCASTGGLGNTGELFFGEGSRLTVL.

The chain is built from TRBV27 and TRBJ2-1, with D possibly called TRBD1 or TRBD2 (5 bases each). This CDR3 has 19 amino acids. The germline gives CDR1 MNHEY, CDR2 SMNVEV (reference sequence). Trimming stripped 5 bases from V and 1 base from J, with 24 bases between. In DNA form, the CDR3 reads TGTGCCAGCAGTCTAAGCACATTCCTCGGGACCAATTCCTACAATGAGCAGTTCTTC. Protein: CASSLSTFLGTNSYNEQFF.

The J gene is TRBJ1-5, the V gene TRBV19; D may be TRBD1 (6 bases). Germline CDR1 is LNHDA and CDR2 is SQIVND (reference sequence). The CDR3 covers 16 residues. V was trimmed by 2 bases and J by 5 bases, leaving 16 bases between them. CDR3 sequence: CASSIRGTSSYQPQHF. CDR3 nucleotide sequence: TGTGCCAGTAGTATAAGGGGGACCTCCTCGTATCAGCCCCAGCATTTT.

The genes are TRBV4-3 and TRBJ2-3, with 9 bases lining up with TRBD1. There are 17 residues in the CDR3. CDR1 and CDR2 from the germline V gene are LGHNA and YSLEER. V shed 0 bases, J shed 1 base, and the junction held 5 bases outside the gene matches. This CDR3 is CASSQDLGQGGTDTQYF. The CDR3, as DNA: TGCGCCAGCAGCCAAGATTTGGGACAGGGTGGCACAGATACGCAGTATTTT.

This rearrangement joins TRBV6-2 or TRBV6-3 to TRBJ2-1; D might be TRBD1 (6 bases). Trimming pared 0 bases from V and 2 bases from J, leaving 11 bases between. This CDR3 region has 16 residues. From germline, CDR1 is MNHEY and CDR2 SVGEGT. CDR3 coding DNA: TGTGCCAGCAGTTACTCGACAGGAAGCACCTACAATGAGCAGTTCTTC. This gives the protein CASSYSTGSTYNEQFF.

The CDR3 spells CASRVVRAQGNEQYF. As DNA, the CDR3 is TGTGCCAGCAGGGTAGTAAGGGCTCAGGGGAACGAGCAGTACTTC. The chain couples TRBV27 to TRBJ2-7; D might be TRBD1 (6 bases). The CDR3 runs 15 residues. With 6 bases removed from V and 5 bases from J, the gap between germline ends came to 20 bases. Germline V gene lookup returns CDR1 MNHEY and CDR2 SMNVEV (reference sequence).

V and J are TRBV19 and TRBJ2-2, with no clear D. V lost 7 bases and J lost 4, with 13 bases in between. The CDR3 runs 14 residues. Germline values: CDR1 LNHDA, CDR2 SQIVND (reference sequence). CDR3 in DNA: TGTGCCAGTATTACCCTAGGTGGCACCGGGGAGCTGTTTTTT. Protein: CASITLGGTGELFF.

This chain joins TRBV20-1 and TRBJ2-1; 9 nucleotides line up with TRBD2. The CDR3 contains 14 residues. The germline V gene encodes CDR1 DFQATT and CDR2 SNEGSKA (reference sequence). V dropped 0 bases and J dropped 9; count of bases not matched to a gene: 6. This chain's CDR3 is CSARDPAGGFEQFF. The CDR3 DNA follows: TGCAGTGCTAGAGATCCTGCGGGGGGGTTTGAGCAGTTCTTC.

The V and J genes are TRBV11-2 and TRBJ1-1, with D perhaps TRBD1 (5 bases). Germline V gene data show CDR1 as SGHAT and CDR2 as FQNNGV. Between the trimmed V and J ends, which lost 5 bases and 4 bases, there was a span of 20 bases. This CDR3 has 16 amino acids. In nucleotides, the CDR3 is TGTGCCAGCAGCCTCCGACAGTCGACCATGGGCACTGAAGCTTTCTTT. Protein sequence: CASSLRQSTMGTEAFF.

The chain employs TRBV10-3 and TRBJ2-2; TRBD1 or TRBD2 may be the D gene (6 bases each). The CDR3 sequence is 14 residues long. V dropped 6 bases and J dropped 2 bases, with 10 bases sitting between them. Germline CDR1 reads ENHRY; CDR2 reads SYGVKD. CDR3 protein: CAISGGVNTGELFF. CDR3 nucleotides: TGTGCCATCAGCGGGGGCGTAAACACCGGGGAGCTGTTTTTT.

CDR3 amino acids: CSVYGTLGLTNYGYTF. CDR3 DNA sequence: TGCAGCGTTTACGGGACCCTCGGCCTCACTAACTATGGCTACACCTTC. The V call is TRBV29-1, the J call TRBJ1-2, with a tentative D call TRBD1 (5 bases). The CDR3 is 16 residues long. The germline V gene encodes CDR1 SQVTM and CDR2 ANQGSEA. Trimming stripped 5 bases from V and 0 bases from J, with 19 bases between.